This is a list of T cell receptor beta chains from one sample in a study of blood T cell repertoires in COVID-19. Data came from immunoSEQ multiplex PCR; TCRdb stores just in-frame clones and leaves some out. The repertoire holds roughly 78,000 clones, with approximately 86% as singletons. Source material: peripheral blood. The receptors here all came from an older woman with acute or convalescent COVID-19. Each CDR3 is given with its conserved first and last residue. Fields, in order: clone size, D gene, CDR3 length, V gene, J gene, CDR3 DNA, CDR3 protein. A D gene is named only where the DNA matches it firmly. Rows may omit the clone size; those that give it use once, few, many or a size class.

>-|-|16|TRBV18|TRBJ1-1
TGTGCCAGCTCACTGGGGGCTCAAGCAGTTCCCAATGAAGCTTTCTTT
CASSLGAQAVPNEAFF
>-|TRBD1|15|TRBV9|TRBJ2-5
TGTGCCAGCAGCGTAAACAGGGGCCAACAAGAGACCCAGTACTTC
CASSVNRGQQETQYF
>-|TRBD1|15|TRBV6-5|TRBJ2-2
TGTGCCAGCAGTAATGGACAGGCGAACACCGGGGAGCTGTTTTTT
CASSNGQANTGELFF
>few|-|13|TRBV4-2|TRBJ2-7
TGTGCCAGCAGCCGGGGGACTTCCTACGAGCAGTACTTC
CASSRGTSYEQYF
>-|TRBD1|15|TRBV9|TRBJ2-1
TGTGCCAGCAGCGTGGGGACAGGGGGCTACAATGAGCAGTTCTTC
CASSVGTGGYNEQFF
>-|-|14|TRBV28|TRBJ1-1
TGTGCCAGCAGGGTAACAGGCCCCAACACTGAAGCTTTCTTT
CASRVTGPNTEAFF
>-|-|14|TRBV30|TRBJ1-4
TGTGCCTGGAGGAGGACATCAACTAATGAAAAACTGTTTTTT
CAWRRTSTNEKLFF
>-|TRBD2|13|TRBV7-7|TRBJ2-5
TGTGCCAGCAGTACTAGCGAACAAGAGACCCAGTACTTC
CASSTSEQETQYF
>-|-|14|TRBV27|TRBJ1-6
TGTGCCAGCAGTAAGGGGGTCCGGAATTCACCCCTCCACTTT
CASSKGVRNSPLHF
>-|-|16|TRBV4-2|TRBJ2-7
TGTGCCAGCAGCCCCTATGGGCAGGGCTTTGTCGACGAGCAGTACTTC
CASSPYGQGFVDEQYF
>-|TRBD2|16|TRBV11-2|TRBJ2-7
TGTGCCAGCAGCTTATTCCCGGGACTAGCATCTGACGAGCAGTACTTC
CASSLFPGLASDEQYF
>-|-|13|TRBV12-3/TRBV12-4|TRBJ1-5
TGTGCCAGCAGTTTAATCGCAGGACAGCCCCAGCATTTT
CASSLIAGQPQHF
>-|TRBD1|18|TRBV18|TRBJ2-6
TGTGCCAGCTCACCGAACAGGGGTCCAAGCTCTGGGGCCAACGTCCTGACTTTC
CASSPNRGPSSGANVLTF
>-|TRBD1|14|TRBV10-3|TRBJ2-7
TGTGCCATCAGTGCGGGACAGGGTTCCTACGAGCAGTACTTC
CAISAGQGSYEQYF
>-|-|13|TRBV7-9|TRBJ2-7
TGTGCCAGCAGCTTAACAGAAGCCTACGAGCAGTACTTC
CASSLTEAYEQYF
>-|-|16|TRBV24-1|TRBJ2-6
TGTGCCACCCACTGGGGGGGGCGTGGTGGGGCCAACGTCCTGACTTTC
CATHWGGRGGANVLTF
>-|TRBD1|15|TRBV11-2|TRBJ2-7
TGTGCCAGCAGCTTAGGGGCAGGGGGCCACCACGAGCAGTACTTC
CASSLGAGGHHEQYF
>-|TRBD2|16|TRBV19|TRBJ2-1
TGTGCCAGTAGTATCCTAGCGGGGGGGCCCTACAATGAGCAGTTCTTC
CASSILAGGPYNEQFF
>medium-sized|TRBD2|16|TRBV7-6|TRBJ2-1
TGTGCCAGCAGCTTAGCGGAGGTAGCGGGAGTCACTGAGCAGTTCTTC
CASSLAEVAGVTEQFF
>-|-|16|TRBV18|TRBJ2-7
TGTGCCAGCTCACCAAAGAAGGGGCCCCCTCCCTACGAGCAGTACTTC
CASSPKKGPPPYEQYF
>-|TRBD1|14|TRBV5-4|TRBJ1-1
TGTGCCAGCAGCGCAGGGGGGCTGAACACTGAAGCTTTCTTT
CASSAGGLNTEAFF
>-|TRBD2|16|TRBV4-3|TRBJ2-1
TGCGCCAGCAGCCGTATGGGGACTAGCGGGAGTAATGAGCAGTTCTTC
CASSRMGTSGSNEQFF
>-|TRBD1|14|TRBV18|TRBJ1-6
TGTGCCAGCTCACCGGACAGGGCTAATTCACCCCTCCACTTT
CASSPDRANSPLHF
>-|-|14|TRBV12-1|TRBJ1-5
TGTGCCAGCAGCTGGCCAACAAGCAATCAGCCCCAGCATTTT
CASSWPTSNQPQHF
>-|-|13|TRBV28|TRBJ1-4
TGTGCCAGCAGACGACAGTTACATGAAAAACTGTTTTTT
CASRRQLHEKLFF
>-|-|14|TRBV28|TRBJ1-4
TGTGCCAGCAGCGACAGTGCAACTAATGAAAAACTGTTTTTT
CASSDSATNEKLFF
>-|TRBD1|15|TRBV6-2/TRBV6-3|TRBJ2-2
TGTGCCAGCAGCCCGGGACAGGGGGCCTCCGGGGAGCTGTTTTTT
CASSPGQGASGELFF
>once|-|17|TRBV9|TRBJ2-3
TGTGCCAGCAGCCTTGACTCCGGGACTCCCGAGACAGATACGCAGTATTTT
CASSLDSGTPETDTQYF
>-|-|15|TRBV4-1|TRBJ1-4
TGCGCCAGCAGCCAAGATGGGGTTGCGGGCGAAAAACTGTTTTTT
CASSQDGVAGEKLFF
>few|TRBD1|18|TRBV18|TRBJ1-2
TGTGCCAGCTCACCACCACCGGGACAGGGGGTGAGAATGAGTGGCTACACCTTC
CASSPPPGQGVRMSGYTF
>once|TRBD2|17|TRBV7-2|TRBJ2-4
TGTGCCAGCAGCTTAGTAGGTAGCGGGGGGACCGGAAACATTCAGTACTTC
CASSLVGSGGTGNIQYF
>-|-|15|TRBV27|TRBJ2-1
TGTGCCAGCAGTTTGGGCAGCCTCTCCTACAATGAGCAGTTCTTC
CASSLGSLSYNEQFF
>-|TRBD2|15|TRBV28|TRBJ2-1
TGTGCCAGCAGTTTAGAGACTAGCGGTAGAGGGGAGCAGTTCTTC
CASSLETSGRGEQFF
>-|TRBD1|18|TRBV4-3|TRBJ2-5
TGCGCCAGCAGCCAAGATATCCCGACAGGGGGCGCAGCCGAGACCCAGTACTTC
CASSQDIPTGGAAETQYF
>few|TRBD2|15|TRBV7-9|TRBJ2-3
TGTGCCAGCAGCGCGCCTAGCGGGTACACAGATACGCAGTATTTT
CASSAPSGYTDTQYF
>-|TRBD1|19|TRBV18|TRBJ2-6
TGTGCCAGCTCACCACGTCCTCCGACAGGGAGCTCTGGGGCCAACGTCCTGACTTTC
CASSPRPPTGSSGANVLTF
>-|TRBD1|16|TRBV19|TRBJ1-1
TGTGCCAGTAGCCCACTCGGACAGGGGGCGAACACTGAAGCTTTCTTT
CASSPLGQGANTEAFF
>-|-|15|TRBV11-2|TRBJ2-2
TGTGCCAGCAGCTCTGGGGCCGGGGGTACCGGGGAGCTGTTTTTT
CASSSGAGGTGELFF
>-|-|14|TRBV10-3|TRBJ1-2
TGTGCCATCAGGGACCTTCGGGGGAATCTCGGCTACACCTTC
CAIRDLRGNLGYTF
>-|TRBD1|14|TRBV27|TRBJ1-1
TGTGCCAGCAGTTGGACAGGGGGCGGCACTGAAGCTTTCTTT
CASSWTGGGTEAFF
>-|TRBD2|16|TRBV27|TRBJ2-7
TGTGCCAGCAGTTTTGCCCTAGCGGGAGGGAGGTACGAGCAGTACTTC
CASSFALAGGRYEQYF